The 2 T cell receptor beta chains given below trace back to one sample, sequenced in a study of cytomegalovirus exposure and HLA in healthy donors. With 60 Vbeta and 13 Jbeta primers, the PCR was carried out. Using immunoSEQ multiplex PCR, the repertoire was profiled, and TCRdb retains in-frame clones only, with some absent. The data contain 160,000 or so clones, approximately 86% of them seen just once; the ten biggest clones take up under 8.5%. Specimen: PBMCs. The receptors originated from a woman aged 50 to 65 in good health and CMV-seropositive.

The chain is built from TRBV11-2 and TRBJ1-2; maybe TRBD1 (6 bases). Per the germline V gene, CDR1 is SGHAT and CDR2 is FQNNGV. This CDR3 contains 14 residues. The V and J ends lost 4 bases and 7 bases respectively, with 16 bases between them. The CDR3 protein is CASSSTGLFGGYTF. CDR3 DNA: TGTGCCAGCAGCTCGACAGGCCTTTTTGGTGGCTACACCTTC.

A few counts support this clone. V usage is TRBV11-1 and J usage is TRBJ2-1, with a tentative D call TRBD2 (5 bases). This CDR3 is 14 amino acids long. V shed 1 base and J shed 7 bases, with 11 bases lying between them. Germline V lookup: CDR1 SGHAT, CDR2 FQDESV (reference sequence). CDR3 in DNA: TGTGCCAGCAGCTTAGGTAGCGTGAGAAATGAGCAGTTCTTC. It encodes CASSLGSVRNEQFF.